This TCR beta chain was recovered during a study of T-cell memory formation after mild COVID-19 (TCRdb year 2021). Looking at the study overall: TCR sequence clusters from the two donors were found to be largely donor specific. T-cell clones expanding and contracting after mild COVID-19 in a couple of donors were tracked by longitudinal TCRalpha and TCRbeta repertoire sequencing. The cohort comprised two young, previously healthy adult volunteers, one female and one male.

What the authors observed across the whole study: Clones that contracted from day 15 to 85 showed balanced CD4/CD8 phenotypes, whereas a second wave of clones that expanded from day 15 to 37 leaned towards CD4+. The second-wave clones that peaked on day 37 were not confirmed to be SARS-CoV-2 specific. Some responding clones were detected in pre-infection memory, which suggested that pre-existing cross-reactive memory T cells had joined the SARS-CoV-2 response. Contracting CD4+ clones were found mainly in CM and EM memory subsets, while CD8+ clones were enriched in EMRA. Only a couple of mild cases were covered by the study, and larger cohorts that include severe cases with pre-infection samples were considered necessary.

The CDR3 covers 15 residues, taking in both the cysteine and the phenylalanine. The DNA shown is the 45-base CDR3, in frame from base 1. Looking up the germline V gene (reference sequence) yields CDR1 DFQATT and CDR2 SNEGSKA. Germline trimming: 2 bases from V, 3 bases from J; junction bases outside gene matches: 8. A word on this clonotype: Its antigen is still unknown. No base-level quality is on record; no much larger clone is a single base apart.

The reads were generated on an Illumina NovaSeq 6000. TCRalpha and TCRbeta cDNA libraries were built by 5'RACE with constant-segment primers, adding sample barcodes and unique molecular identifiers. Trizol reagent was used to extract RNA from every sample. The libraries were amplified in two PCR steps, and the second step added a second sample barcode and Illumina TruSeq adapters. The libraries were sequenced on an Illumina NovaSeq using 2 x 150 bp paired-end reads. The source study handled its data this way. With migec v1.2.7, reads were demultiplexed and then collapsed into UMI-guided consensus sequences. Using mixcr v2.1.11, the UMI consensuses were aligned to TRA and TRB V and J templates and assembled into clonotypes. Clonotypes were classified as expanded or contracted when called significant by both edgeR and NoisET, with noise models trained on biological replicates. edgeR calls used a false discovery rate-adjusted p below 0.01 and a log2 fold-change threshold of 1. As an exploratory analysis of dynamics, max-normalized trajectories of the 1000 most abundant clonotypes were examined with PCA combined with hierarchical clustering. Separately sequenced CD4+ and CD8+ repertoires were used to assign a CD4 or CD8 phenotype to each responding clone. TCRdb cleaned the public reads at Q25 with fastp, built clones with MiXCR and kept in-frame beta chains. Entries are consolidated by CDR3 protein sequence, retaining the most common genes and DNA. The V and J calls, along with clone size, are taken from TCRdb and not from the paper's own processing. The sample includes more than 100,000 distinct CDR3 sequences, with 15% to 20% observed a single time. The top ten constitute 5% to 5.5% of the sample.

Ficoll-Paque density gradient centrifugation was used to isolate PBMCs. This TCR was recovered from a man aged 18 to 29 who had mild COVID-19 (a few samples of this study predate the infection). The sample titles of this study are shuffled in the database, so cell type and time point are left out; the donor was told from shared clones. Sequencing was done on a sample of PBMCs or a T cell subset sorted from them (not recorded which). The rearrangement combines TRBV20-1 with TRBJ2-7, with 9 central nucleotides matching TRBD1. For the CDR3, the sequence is CSARNPTGGNYEQYF. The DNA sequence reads TGCAGTGCTAGAAATCCGACAGGGGGAAACTACGAGCAGTACTTC.